Shown below are 2 T cell receptor beta chains from a single sample sequenced in a study of blood T cell repertoires in COVID-19. Profiled with immunoSEQ multiplex PCR; TCRdb holds only in-frame clones, not every one. The sample includes about 120,000 clones, 81% of them seen just once. The specimen was peripheral blood. These receptors all stem from a man under 40 with COVID-19, enrolled during active disease.

Turning to this clone: A junction end diverges from the germline sequence, so it may reflect a read error. The gene calls are TRBV6-6 and TRBJ1-1; 8 bases fit TRBD1. Germline loops: CDR1 MNHNY, CDR2 SVGAGI (reference sequence). This CDR3 has 15 amino acids. The CDR3 loop is CASSYGQGHHTEAFF. CDR3 coding DNA: TGTGCCAGCAGTTACGGACAGGGCCACCACACCGAAGCTTTCTTT.

The CDR3 spells CAIKGVNEQFF. The DNA of the CDR3 is TGTGCCATCAAGGGAGTGAATGAGCAGTTCTTC. V usage is TRBV10-3 and J usage is TRBJ2-1; the D gene is possibly TRBD2 (5 bases). The germline V gene has CDR1 ENHRY and CDR2 SYGVKD. Trimming left V 7 bases short and J 7 bases short, with 8 bases between. This CDR3 contains 11 residues.